The 32 T cell receptor beta chains given below trace back to one sample, sequenced in a study of T-cell memory formation after mild COVID-19. In TCRdb, the 5' RACE reads were re-called with MiXCR into one record per CDR3 protein. The sample contains roughly 450,000 distinct CDR3 sequences, about 18% of which appear only once. The sequenced material came from PBMCs or a T cell subset sorted from them (not recorded which). Receptors originate from an adult woman who had mild COVID-19 (a few samples of this study predate the infection). Cell type and time point are not known.

The table lists this clonotype with a few counts. The chain couples TRBV7-2 to TRBJ2-7; either TRBD1 or TRBD2 may supply D (5 bases each). Germline CDR1 reads SGHTA; CDR2 reads FQGNSA. With 0 bases removed from V and 2 bases from J, the gap between germline ends came to 17 bases. The CDR3 covers 17 residues. CDR3 amino acids: CASSLALGPGSAYEQYF. In DNA, the CDR3 is TGTGCCAGCAGCTTAGCGTTGGGACCAGGGAGCGCCTACGAGCAGTACTTC.

The chain is built from TRBV5-1 and TRBJ2-3; 8 bases fit TRBD2. The CDR3 sequence is 15 residues long. In germline, CDR1 is SGHRS, CDR2 YFSETQ. Losses at the gene ends were 0 bases for V and 4 bases for J; bases not matched to a gene: 4. As DNA, the CDR3 is TGCGCCAGCAGCTTGGGTAGCGGGGATGCAGATACGCAGTATTTT. Protein: CASSLGSGDADTQYF.

This chain links TRBV20-1 with TRBJ2-3; no clear D. The CDR3 length is 11 residues. The germline V gene encodes CDR1 DFQATT and CDR2 SNEGSKA (reference sequence). V was trimmed by 6 bases and J by 4 bases, leaving 8 bases between them. CDR3 amino acids: CSARNADTQYF. The CDR3 coding sequence is TGCAGTGCCAGGAACGCAGATACGCAGTATTTT.

Only a few counts were recorded for this clonotype. This chain uses TRBV12-3 or TRBV12-4 with TRBJ2-2, with 13 bases identical to TRBD2. The CDR3 covers 20 residues. V lost 3 bases, J lost 0 bases, and 10 bases stayed unmatched. The CDR3 DNA sequence: TGTGCCAGCAGTTTTAGTCAACTAGCGGGAGGGCCCGCGAACACCGGGGAGCTGTTTTTT. As protein: CASSFSQLAGGPANTGELFF.

This chain uses TRBV5-1 with TRBJ2-7; 8 positions agree with TRBD2. Germline values: CDR1 SGHRS, CDR2 YFSETQ. V lost 0 bases to trimming and J lost 1 base; unmatched junction nucleotides: 9. This CDR3 comprises 17 residues. The CDR3 DNA reads as TGCGCCAGCAGCTTGGCGGCGGGGGGCGTTCGATCCTACGAGCAGTACTTC. Protein sequence: CASSLAAGGVRSYEQYF.

This clonotype was counted a few times. This chain links TRBV7-9 with TRBJ1-1; the D is unclear. The germline CDR1 and CDR2 sequences are SEHNR and FQNEAQ (reference sequence). The V gene lost 2 bases and the J gene lost 6 bases, with 1 base spanning the gap. The CDR3 spans 10 residues. DNA of the CDR3: TGTGCCAGCAGCTTACCTGAAGCTTTCTTT. It codes for CASSLPEAFF. Supplemented by reference TRBV7-9 and TRBJ1-1, the full variable domain reads DTGVSQNPRHKITKRGQNVTFRCDPISEHNRLYWYRQTLGQGPEFLTYFQNEAQLEKSRLLSDRFSAERPKGSFSTLEIQRTEQGDSAMYLCASSLPEAFFGQGTRLTVV.

The rearrangement uses TRBV7-3 and TRBJ2-5, with 11 bases identical to TRBD2. The CDR3 has 18 residues. Germline values: CDR1 SGHTA, CDR2 FQGTGA. The ends lost 4 bases at V and 2 bases at J; junction bases unmatched: 12. CDR3: CASSSRLAGWKIQETQYF. CDR3 DNA sequence: TGTGCCAGCAGCTCCCGACTAGCGGGGTGGAAGATTCAAGAGACCCAGTACTTC.

This clonotype has at least ten counts. The V call is TRBV29-1, the J call TRBJ2-3, with 9 bases matching TRBD2. V gave up 7 bases and J gave up 9 bases; unmatched junction bases: 11. CDR3 length: 13 amino acids. Germline V gives CDR1 SQVTM, CDR2 ANQGSEA. In DNA, the CDR3 is TGCAGCGCCTTAGCGGGAGACGGGGTGACGCAGTATTTT. It codes for CSALAGDGVTQYF.

A few counts support this clonotype. The chain joins TRBV24-1 to TRBJ1-2; D remains unclear. Germline CDR1 KGHDR, CDR2 SFDVKD. The CDR3 spans 17 residues. V lost 5 bases to trimming and J lost 6 bases, with 24 bases between them. The CDR3 is CATSGPPGSLLSNGYTF. The DNA for the CDR3 is TGTGCCACCAGTGGCCCCCCCGGCAGCCTCCTTTCAAATGGCTACACCTTC.

This clonotype occurred a few times. V and J are TRBV7-8 and TRBJ2-1; D gene ambiguous. The CDR3 length is 13 residues. The germline V gene has CDR1 SGHVS and CDR2 FQNEAQ. V was shortened by 4 bases and J by 10 bases, with 14 bases between the two germline ends. This CDR3 is CASSSDFSGEQFF. CDR3 coding DNA: TGTGCCAGCAGCTCCGACTTCTCCGGGGAGCAGTTCTTC.

This clonotype was seen only a few times. The chain carries TRBV7-2 and TRBJ2-1; 8 bases map to TRBD2. The CDR3 covers 17 residues. In germline, CDR1 is SGHTA, CDR2 FQGNSA. Germline trimming cut 5 bases from V and 0 bases from J; bases unmatched to any gene: 9. CDR3 amino acids: CASSQITGTSSYNEQFF. As DNA, the CDR3 is TGTGCCAGCAGCCAGATAACCGGGACTAGCTCCTACAATGAGCAGTTCTTC.

This clonotype was counted a single time. The chain joins TRBV5-4 to TRBJ2-3; the D is unclear. The germline V gene has CDR1 SGHNT and CDR2 YYREEE (reference sequence). The CDR3 has 12 amino acids. V was trimmed by 0 bases and J by 8 bases, leaving 7 bases between them. CDR3: CASSLGVGTQYF. CDR3 coding DNA: TGTGCCAGCAGCTTGGGAGTTGGTACGCAGTATTTT.

The rearrangement uses TRBV5-6 and TRBJ2-5, with TRBD1 identical over 7 bases. CDR3 length equals 15 residues. Unmatched junction bases numbered 5, after V lost 1 base and J lost 2 bases. CDR1 SGHDT and CDR2 YYEEEE come from the germline V gene. The CDR3 region is CASSLNRGNQETQYF. For the CDR3, the DNA is TGTGCCAGCAGCTTGAACAGGGGAAATCAAGAGACCCAGTACTTC.

The table lists this clonotype with a few counts. The V and J genes are TRBV30 and TRBJ1-2; D perhaps matches TRBD1 (6 bases). This CDR3 is 14 amino acids long. CDR1 and CDR2 from the germline V gene are GTSNPN and SVGIG (reference sequence). V gave up 4 bases and J gave up 4 bases, with 16 bases separating them. The CDR3 sequence is CAWKVSVTGYGYTF. Written as DNA, the CDR3 is TGTGCCTGGAAGGTTTCTGTGACAGGCTATGGCTACACCTTC.

This clonotype has a handful of counts. The V gene is TRBV20-1, the J gene TRBJ2-4; the match to TRBD1 covers 9 bases. The V gene end was trimmed by 4 bases and the J gene end by 4 bases; junction bases not matched to a gene: 5. The germline V gene has CDR1 DFQATT and CDR2 SNEGSKA (reference sequence). This CDR3 comprises 14 residues. The CDR3, as DNA: TGCAGTGCTACCAGGACAGGGGTTAAAAACATTCAGTACTTC. This encodes CSATRTGVKNIQYF.

The table lists this clonotype with a few counts. The genes are TRBV4-3 and TRBJ2-7; 10 positions match TRBD1. The CDR3 consists of 15 residues. After removal of 4 bases from V and 2 bases from J, the junction contained 5 bases not matched to a gene. The germline V gene has CDR1 LGHNA and CDR2 YSLEER. CDR3 in DNA: TGCGCCAGCAGCCTGGGACAGGGGAATACCTACGAGCAGTACTTC. Protein sequence: CASSLGQGNTYEQYF.

This clonotype was detected only a few times. This chain connects TRBV27 to TRBJ2-3; 8 nucleotides line up with TRBD2. The CDR3 sequence is 16 residues long. Germline values: CDR1 MNHEY, CDR2 SMNVEV (reference sequence). J gave up 4 bases and V 0 bases, and 6 bases lay outside the gene matches. The CDR3 DNA reads TGTGCCAGCAGTTTATCCGGCGGGAGGCGACCAGATACGCAGTATTTT. Protein sequence: CASSLSGGRRPDTQYF.

The rearrangement joins TRBV12-3 or TRBV12-4 to TRBJ2-7; 9 nucleotides agree with TRBD1. The CDR3 is made up of 15 amino acids. V was pared by 4 bases and J by 3 bases, with 7 bases of the junction left unmatched. Here the CDR3 reads CASSSGTGRLYEQYF. The CDR3 region has the DNA TGTGCCAGCAGTTCAGGGACAGGGAGGCTCTACGAGCAGTACTTC.

This clonotype was found a few times. DNA of the CDR3: TGTGCCACCAGTGATTGGACAGGGGTCACCGGGGAGCTGTTTTTT. Protein sequence: CATSDWTGVTGELFF. The chain combines TRBV24-1 with TRBJ2-2, with 9 bases lining up with TRBD1. Germline CDR1 and CDR2: KGHDR and SFDVKD. The CDR3 has 15 amino acids. With 2 bases clipped from V and 4 bases from J, the junction kept 1 base outside the gene matches.

CDR3 protein: CASSFRSGFGLAGVRTDTQYF. CDR3 DNA: TGTGCCAGCAGTTTTCGATCCGGATTCGGACTAGCGGGAGTCCGCACAGATACGCAGTATTTT. The chain couples TRBV12-3 or TRBV12-4 to TRBJ2-3; TRBD2 aligns across 13 bases. The ends lost 3 bases at V and 1 base at J; junction bases unmatched: 16. This CDR3 comprises 21 residues.

The rearrangement links TRBV5-5 to TRBJ1-6; perhaps TRBD1 as D (5 bases). The CDR3 totals 15 residues. Germline lookup yields CDR1 SGHKS and CDR2 YYEKEE (reference sequence). V was cut by 4 bases and J by 5 bases, with 13 bases left in between. CDR3 in amino acids: CASSPDTGDNSPLHF. The CDR3 DNA sequence: TGTGCCAGCAGCCCGGATACAGGCGATAATTCACCCCTCCACTTT.

Regarding this clonotype: Germline is not matched at one junction end, which may reflect a read error. J is TRBJ1-5 and V is TRBV18; D not resolved. This CDR3 has 13 residues. CDR1 and CDR2 from the germline V gene are KGHSH and LQKENI. The CDR3 DNA reads TGTGCCAGCTCACCTACTGGGCAAGGTAACAAGGATTTT. Residues: CASSPTGQGNKDF.

V is TRBV29-1 and J is TRBJ2-3; D gene uncertain. Germline assignment: CDR1 SQVTM and CDR2 ANQGSEA. This CDR3 is 12 amino acids long. V dropped 1 base and J dropped 2 bases, with 4 bases sitting between them. CDR3 sequence reads: CSVEANTDTQYF. The CDR3 bases are TGCAGCGTTGAAGCTAACACAGATACGCAGTATTTT.

This clonotype was recorded a few times. This chain connects TRBV7-7 to TRBJ1-1; D is undetermined. Germline CDR1 SSHAT, CDR2 FNYEAQ (reference sequence). This CDR3 contains 13 residues. Trimming shortened V by 0 bases and J by 4 bases, and 6 bases separated the two germline ends. CDR3 in amino acids: CASSLAMGTEAFF. CDR3 bases: TGTGCCAGCAGCTTAGCGATGGGCACTGAAGCTTTCTTT.

This clonotype occurred a few times. V is TRBV3-1 and J is TRBJ2-1; tentatively, D is TRBD1 (5 bases). Germline lookup yields CDR1 LGHDT and CDR2 YNNKEL (reference sequence). Between the trimmed V and J ends, which lost 2 bases and 4 bases, there was a span of 12 bases. The CDR3 is made up of 15 amino acids. The DNA for the CDR3 is TGTGCCAGCAGCCAACCCCGACAGCAATACAATGAGCAGTTCTTC. The encoded protein is CASSQPRQQYNEQFF.

The V and J genes are TRBV3-1 and TRBJ2-1; D might be TRBD1 (5 bases). Per germline, CDR1 LGHDT and CDR2 YNNKEL (reference sequence). V was pared by 0 bases and J by 7 bases, with 16 bases between. This CDR3 has 16 amino acids. The CDR3 sequence is CASSQDFQGKENEQFF. CDR3 nucleotides: TGTGCCAGCAGCCAAGATTTTCAGGGAAAGGAGAATGAGCAGTTCTTC.

The chain links TRBV2 to TRBJ2-5; D is ambiguous. The DNA end favors TRBJ2-1, so the J call may be wrong. CDR3 length: 12 amino acids. Germline CDR1 and CDR2: SNHLY and FYNNEI. The CDR3 DNA sequence: TGTGCCAGCAATCCGGGCCAAGAGACCCAGTTCTTC. Its translation is CASNPGQETQFF.

This clonotype occurred many times. This chain links TRBV7-9 with TRBJ2-7; either TRBD1 or TRBD2 may supply D (7 bases each). CDR1 and CDR2 from the germline V gene are SEHNR and FQNEAQ (reference sequence). The germline V and J ends were trimmed by 5 bases and 3 bases, with 17 bases remaining between them. CDR3 length: 15 residues. CDR3 sequence reads: CASSGITGDYYEQYF. In DNA form, the CDR3 reads TGTGCCAGCAGCGGAATCACAGGGGACTACTACGAGCAGTACTTC.

The rearrangement uses TRBV7-9 and TRBJ2-1; TRBD2 matches 8 bases. In germline, CDR1 is SEHNR, CDR2 FQNEAQ (reference sequence). This CDR3 spans 14 amino acids. V gave up 5 bases and J gave up 8 bases; unmatched junction bases: 8. The CDR3 is CASSEGTSRDEQFF. The CDR3 nucleotides are TGTGCCAGCAGCGAAGGGACTAGTAGGGATGAGCAGTTCTTC.

This clonotype was detected only a few times. This chain links TRBV9 with TRBJ2-3, with 9 bases fitting TRBD2. The CDR3 is 15 residues long. Germline V gives CDR1 SGDLS, CDR2 YYNGEE. V lost 6 bases and J lost 2; bases outside the gene matches: 7. DNA of the CDR3: TGTGCCAGCACCATGACTAGCGGTCCCACAGATACGCAGTATTTT. Translation: CASTMTSGPTDTQYF.

This clonotype was counted between two and nine times. This chain joins TRBV18 and TRBJ2-5; TRBD2 aligns across 8 bases. The V gene end was trimmed by 3 bases and the J gene end by 2 bases; junction bases not matched to a gene: 5. The CDR3 runs 15 residues. Germline loops: CDR1 KGHSH, CDR2 LQKENI. DNA for the CDR3: TGTGCCAGCTCACCGGGCCGCGGGGGGCAAGAGACCCAGTACTTC. Protein product: CASSPGRGGQETQYF.

This clonotype was recorded a few times. The chain recombines TRBV18 with TRBJ2-7, with TRBD1 matching 10 bases. Losses at the gene ends were 5 bases for V and 7 bases for J; bases not matched to a gene: 5. The CDR3 length is 13 residues. The germline CDR1 and CDR2 sequences are KGHSH and LQKENI. CDR3 sequence: CASSWGTGDEQYF. CDR3 nucleotides: TGTGCCAGCTCATGGGGGACAGGGGATGAGCAGTACTTC.